The 3 T cell receptor beta chains presented below share a single source sample, sequenced in a study of cytomegalovirus exposure and HLA in healthy donors. A multiplex PCR was run with 60 Vbeta primers and 13 Jbeta primers. Only in-frame clones appear in the TCRdb table, and some are missing; sequencing was by immunoSEQ multiplex PCR. The sample lists around 130,000 clones, roughly 71% occurring once. The sequencing input was PBMCs. The receptor source for this set is a woman aged 40 to 50 in good health and CMV-seropositive.

The rearrangement uses TRBV13 and TRBJ2-7; no reliable D call. V lost 5 bases and J lost 1, with 9 bases in between. This CDR3 is 13 amino acids long. Germline CDR1 is PRHDT and CDR2 is FYEKMQ (reference sequence). The CDR3 DNA is TGTGCCAGCAGCACAGATAATTCCTACGAGCAGTACTTC. Protein sequence: CASSTDNSYEQYF.

V is TRBV5-1 and J is TRBJ2-7, with a possible D match to TRBD1 (7 bases). The germline V gene has CDR1 SGHRS and CDR2 YFSETQ. V was cut by 4 bases and J by 4 bases, with 18 bases left in between. The CDR3 has 15 amino acids. CDR3 in amino acids: CASSRAGQLFYEQYF. Written as DNA, the CDR3 is TGCGCCAGCAGCCGTGCGGGACAGCTCTTTTACGAGCAGTACTTC.

The rearrangement links TRBV30 to TRBJ1-6; 7 bases line up with TRBD1. After removal of 0 bases from V and 14 bases from J, the junction contained 13 bases not matched to a gene. CDR1 and CDR2 (germline): GTSNPN, SVGIG (reference sequence). The length of the CDR3 is 15 residues. Written as DNA, the CDR3 is TGTGCCTGGAGTGTACAACGAACAGGGGATAACTCCCTCCACTTT. Amino acid sequence: CAWSVQRTGDNSLHF.